This T cell receptor beta chain derives from a study of cytomegalovirus exposure and HLA in healthy donors. The length of the CDR3 is 13 residues. Concerning this clone: The antigen is undetermined.

The PCR ran on 60 Vbeta and 13 Jbeta primers. The data were produced by immunoSEQ multiplex PCR, yet TCRdb's version contains in-frame clones alone and is incomplete. The table shows 60,000 to 90,000 clones, with 65% to 90% occurring only once. Points from the study as a whole: A later analysis linked a missense DCLRE1C variant to TCR beta V- and J-gene trimming.

This receptor was obtained from an older man in good health and CMV-seropositive. This sequence joins TRBV21-1 and TRBJ1-2. TRBV21-1 is recorded as a pseudogene. Input material: PBMCs. DNA of the CDR3: TGTGCCAGCCTCAGGCGGGGGTACTATGGCTACACCTTC. It specifies CASLRRGYYGYTF.